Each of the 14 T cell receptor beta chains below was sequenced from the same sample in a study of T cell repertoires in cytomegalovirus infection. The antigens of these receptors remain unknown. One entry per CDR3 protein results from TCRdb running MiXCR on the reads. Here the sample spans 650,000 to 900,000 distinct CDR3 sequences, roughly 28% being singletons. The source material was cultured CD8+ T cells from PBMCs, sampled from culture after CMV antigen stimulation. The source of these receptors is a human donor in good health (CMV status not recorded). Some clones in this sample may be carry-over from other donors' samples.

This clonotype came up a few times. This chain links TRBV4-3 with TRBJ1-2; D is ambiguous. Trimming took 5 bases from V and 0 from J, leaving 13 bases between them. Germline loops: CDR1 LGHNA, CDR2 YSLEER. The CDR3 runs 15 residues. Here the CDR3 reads CASSARPSPNYGYTF. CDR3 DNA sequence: TGCGCCAGCAGCGCTCGACCATCCCCTAACTATGGCTACACCTTC.

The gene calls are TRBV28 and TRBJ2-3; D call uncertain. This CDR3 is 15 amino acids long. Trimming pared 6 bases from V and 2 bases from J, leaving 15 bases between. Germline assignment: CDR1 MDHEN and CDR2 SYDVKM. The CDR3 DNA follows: TGTGCCAGCAGCTTCACTCGGGCCTACACAGATACGCAGTATTTT. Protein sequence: CASSFTRAYTDTQYF.

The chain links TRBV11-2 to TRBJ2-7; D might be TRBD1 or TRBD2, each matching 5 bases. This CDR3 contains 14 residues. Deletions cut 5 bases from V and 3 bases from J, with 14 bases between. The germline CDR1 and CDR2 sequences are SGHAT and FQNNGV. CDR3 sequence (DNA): TGTGCCAGCAGCCCGGTGGGGGAAATCTACGAGCAGTACGTC. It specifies CASSPVGEIYEQYV.

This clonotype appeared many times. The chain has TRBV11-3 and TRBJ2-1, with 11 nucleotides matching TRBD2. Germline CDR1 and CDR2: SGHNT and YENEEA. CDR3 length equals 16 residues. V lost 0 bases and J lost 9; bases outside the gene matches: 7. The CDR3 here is CASSLDISGGASEQFF. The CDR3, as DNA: TGTGCCAGCAGCTTAGATATTAGCGGGGGGGCCTCTGAGCAGTTCTTC. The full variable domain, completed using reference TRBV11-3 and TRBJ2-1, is EAGVVQSPRYKIIEKKQPVAFWCNPISGHNTLYWYLQNLGQGPELLIRYENEEAVDDSQLPKDRFSAERLKGVDSTLKIQPAELGDSAVYLCASSLDISGGASEQFFGPGTRLTVL.

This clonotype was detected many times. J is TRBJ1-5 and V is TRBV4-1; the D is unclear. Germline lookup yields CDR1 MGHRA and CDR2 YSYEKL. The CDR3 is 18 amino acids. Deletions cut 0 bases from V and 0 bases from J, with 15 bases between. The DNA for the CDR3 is TGCGCCAGCAGCCAAGATCCCGACTCCCCTTCTAGCAATCAGCCCCAGCATTTT. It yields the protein CASSQDPDSPSSNQPQHF.

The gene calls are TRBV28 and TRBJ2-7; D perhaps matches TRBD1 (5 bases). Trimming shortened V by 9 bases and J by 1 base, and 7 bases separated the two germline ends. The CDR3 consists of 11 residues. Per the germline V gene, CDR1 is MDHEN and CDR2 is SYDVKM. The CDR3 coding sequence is TGTGCCAGTCAGGGTTCCTACGAGCAGTACGTC. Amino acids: CASQGSYEQYV.

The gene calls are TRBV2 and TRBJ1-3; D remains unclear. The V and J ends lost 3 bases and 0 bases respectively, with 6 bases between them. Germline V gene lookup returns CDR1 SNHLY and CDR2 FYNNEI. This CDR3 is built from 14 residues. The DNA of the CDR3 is TGTGCCAGCAGTGAGTCAGTCTCTGGAAACACCATATATTTT. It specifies CASSESVSGNTIYF.

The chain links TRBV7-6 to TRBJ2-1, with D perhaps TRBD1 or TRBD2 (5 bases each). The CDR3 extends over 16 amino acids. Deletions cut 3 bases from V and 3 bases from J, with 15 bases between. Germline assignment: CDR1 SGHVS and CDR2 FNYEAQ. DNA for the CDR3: TGTGCCAGCAGCTTTCGTTTGGGGGTAAGCTACAATGAGCAGTTCTTC. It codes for CASSFRLGVSYNEQFF.

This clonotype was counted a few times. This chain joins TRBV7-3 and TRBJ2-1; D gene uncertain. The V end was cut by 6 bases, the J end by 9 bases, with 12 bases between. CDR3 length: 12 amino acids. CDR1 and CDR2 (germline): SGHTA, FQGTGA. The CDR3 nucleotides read TGTGCCAGCAGTGTGCCTGTGGGTGAGCAGTTCTTC. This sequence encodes CASSVPVGEQFF.

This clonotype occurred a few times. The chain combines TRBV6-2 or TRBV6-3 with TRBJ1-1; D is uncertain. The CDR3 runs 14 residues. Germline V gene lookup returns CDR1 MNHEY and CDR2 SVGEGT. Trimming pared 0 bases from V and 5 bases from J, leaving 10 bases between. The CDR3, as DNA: TGTGCCAGCAGTTACTCAGTAGACGGGACTGAAGCTTTCTTT. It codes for CASSYSVDGTEAFF.

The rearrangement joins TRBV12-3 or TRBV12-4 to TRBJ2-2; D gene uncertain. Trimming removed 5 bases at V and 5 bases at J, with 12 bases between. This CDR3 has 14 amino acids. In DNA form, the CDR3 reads TGTGCCAGCAGTCTCTACATAGGGACCGGGGAGCTGTTTTTT. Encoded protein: CASSLYIGTGELFF.

This CDR3 is CASSPHEMGGRMNEQFF. DNA of the CDR3: TGTGCCAGCAGCCCCCACGAGATGGGAGGCAGGATGAATGAGCAGTTCTTC. This rearrangement joins TRBV7-6 to TRBJ2-1; D possibly corresponds to TRBD2 (6 bases). The CDR3 contains 17 residues. Germline values: CDR1 SGHVS, CDR2 FNYEAQ. The ends were cut back, 5 bases at V and 7 bases at J, with 24 bases in the middle. Variable domain in full (rest from reference TRBV7-6 and TRBJ2-1): GAGVSQSPRYKVTKRGQDVALRCDPISGHVSLYWYRQALGQGPEFLTYFNYEAQQDKSGLPNDRFSAERPEGSISTLTIQRTEQRDSAMYRCASSPHEMGGRMNEQFFGPGTRLTVL.

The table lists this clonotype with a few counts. The CDR3 protein is CSVGPSGGPNSYNEQFF. The DNA of the CDR3 is TGCAGCGTGGGCCCTAGCGGGGGCCCCAACTCCTACAATGAGCAGTTCTTC. V is TRBV29-1 and J is TRBJ2-1; the match to TRBD2 covers 10 bases. The junction had 11 bases not matched to a gene; V was cut back by 6 bases and J by 0 bases. The CDR3 covers 17 residues. Germline lookup yields CDR1 SQVTM and CDR2 ANQGSEA.

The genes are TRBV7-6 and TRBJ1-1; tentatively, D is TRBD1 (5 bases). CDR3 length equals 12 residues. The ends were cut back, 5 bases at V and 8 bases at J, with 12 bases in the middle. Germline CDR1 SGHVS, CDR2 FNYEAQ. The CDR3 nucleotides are TGTGCCAGCAGCCAGGGTGGGGGAGAAGCTTTCTTT. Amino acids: CASSQGGGEAFF. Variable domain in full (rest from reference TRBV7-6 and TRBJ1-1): GAGVSQSPRYKVTKRGQDVALRCDPISGHVSLYWYRQALGQGPEFLTYFNYEAQQDKSGLPNDRFSAERPEGSISTLTIQRTEQRDSAMYRCASSQGGGEAFFGQGTRLTVV.